Presented here are 19 T cell receptor beta chains from one specimen sequenced in a study of blood T cell repertoires in COVID-19. TCRdb's table, derived via immunoSEQ multiplex PCR, lists solely in-frame clones and lacks some. The data show 300,000 or so clones, 90% seen once. Sequencing input: PBMCs or T cells enriched from blood (not recorded which). Receptor source: a man in his fifties or sixties who had recovered from COVID-19.

The genes are TRBV14 and TRBJ2-1; 14 bases line up with TRBD2. In germline, CDR1 is SGHDN, CDR2 FVKESK. CDR3 length: 15 residues. V lost 4 bases to trimming and J lost 6 bases; unmatched junction nucleotides: 2. The CDR3 sequence is CASSLGTSGGNEQFF. The CDR3 bases are TGTGCCAGCAGCCTCGGGACTAGCGGGGGCAATGAGCAGTTCTTC.

The genes are TRBV4-1 and TRBJ2-1; 7 nucleotides align to TRBD1. The V segment lost 4 bases and the J segment 7 bases; nucleotides outside the gene matches: 10. Per germline, CDR1 MGHRA and CDR2 YSYEKL. This CDR3 has 15 amino acids. The CDR3 DNA is TGCGCCAGCAGCCCCCACCGACAGGGTGGAAATGAGCAGTTCTTC. Translated, it gives CASSPHRQGGNEQFF.

The rearrangement joins TRBV14 to TRBJ2-7; 7 nucleotides align to TRBD1. CDR3 length: 14 amino acids. Germline CDR1 and CDR2: SGHDN and FVKESK. V lost 4 bases, J lost 2 bases, and 5 bases stayed unmatched. CDR3 region: CASSLLGQPYEQYF. CDR3 nucleotides: TGTGCCAGCAGCCTGCTGGGACAGCCCTACGAGCAGTACTTC.

The chain employs TRBV19 and TRBJ2-1, with 10 bases aligning to TRBD2. From germline, CDR1 is LNHDA and CDR2 SQIVND (reference sequence). With 0 bases clipped from V and 10 bases from J, the junction kept 9 bases outside the gene matches. The CDR3 contains 16 residues. CDR3 in amino acids: CASSIDGLAGVREQFF. In nucleotides, the CDR3 is TGTGCCAGTAGTATAGATGGGCTAGCGGGAGTCAGGGAGCAGTTCTTC.

A single count supports this clone. This rearrangement joins TRBV6-5 to TRBJ1-2, with 7 bases identical to TRBD1. CDR1 is MNHEY and CDR2 is SVGAGI in the germline V gene. The CDR3 extends over 13 amino acids. J gave up 5 bases and V 2 bases, and 2 bases lay outside the gene matches. The CDR3 coding sequence is TGTGCCAGCAGTTACGAGACAGGGTATGGCTACACCTTC. Encoded protein: CASSYETGYGYTF.

V usage is TRBV5-4 and J usage is TRBJ2-1, with a weak D call TRBD2 (7 bases). V was cut by 4 bases and J by 0 bases, with 11 bases left in between. The CDR3 runs to 15 residues. Germline loops: CDR1 SGHNT, CDR2 YYREEE (reference sequence). The CDR3 loop is CASSKGGSSYNEQFF. For the CDR3, the DNA is TGTGCCAGCAGCAAGGGGGGGAGCTCCTACAATGAGCAGTTCTTC.

The chain combines TRBV4-1 with TRBJ2-1; 11 bases are a match to TRBD2. With 4 bases clipped from V and 6 bases from J, the junction kept 8 bases outside the gene matches. The germline V gene has CDR1 MGHRA and CDR2 YSYEKL. This CDR3 contains 16 residues. The CDR3 reads CASSRQLAGDVNEQFF. The CDR3 bases are TGCGCCAGCAGCCGTCAACTAGCGGGAGATGTCAATGAGCAGTTCTTC.

V and J are TRBV7-2 and TRBJ2-2; maybe TRBD1 (6 bases). The CDR3 has 14 residues. Germline-derived CDR1 and CDR2 are SGHTA and FQGNSA. The V end lost 5 bases, the J end lost 6 bases, and 13 bases lay between the germline ends. The CDR3 here is CASSDTGFAGELFF. CDR3 nucleotide sequence: TGTGCCAGCAGCGATACAGGGTTCGCCGGGGAGCTGTTTTTT. The whole variable domain, filled in from reference TRBV7-2 and TRBJ2-2, reads GAGVSQSPSNKVTEKGKDVELRCDPISGHTALYWYRQSLGQGLEFLIYFQGNSAPDKSGLPSDRFSAERTGGSVSTLTIQRTQQEDSAVYLCASSDTGFAGELFFGEGSRLTVL.

The chain carries TRBV2 and TRBJ2-7, with 10 bases that match TRBD2. The V gene's germline CDR1 is SNHLY and CDR2 FYNNEI. V gave up 5 bases and J gave up 4 bases; unmatched junction bases: 14. This CDR3 has 17 residues. Here the CDR3 reads CASSLGTAGLAAYEQYF. The CDR3 DNA follows: TGTGCCAGCAGTTTAGGGACAGCAGGACTAGCGGCATACGAGCAGTACTTC. Supplemented by reference TRBV2 and TRBJ2-7, the full variable domain reads EPEVTQTPSHQVTQMGQEVILRCVPISNHLYFYWYRQILGQKVEFLVSFYNNEISEKSEIFDDQFSVERPDGSNFTLKIRSTKLEDSAMYFCASSLGTAGLAAYEQYFGPGTRLTVT.

This clone occurred once. This sequence joins TRBV12-3 or TRBV12-4 and TRBJ1-2; D might be TRBD1 (5 bases). Trimming removed 2 bases from V and 8 bases from J, with 12 bases in between. The CDR3 spans 13 residues. The CDR3 reads CASSLQGVRGYTF. The DNA for the CDR3 is TGTGCCAGCAGTTTACAAGGGGTTAGGGGCTACACCTTC.

The chain carries TRBV19 and TRBJ2-3, with D tentatively TRBD1 (6 bases). The germline V and J ends were trimmed by 5 bases and 9 bases, with 15 bases remaining between them. The V gene's germline CDR1 is LNHDA and CDR2 SQIVND (reference sequence). This CDR3 region has 13 residues. The CDR3 protein is CASSPRTVTTQYF. CDR3 in DNA: TGTGCCAGTAGTCCCCGGACAGTGACGACGCAGTATTTT.

The genes are TRBV27 and TRBJ1-1; D not resolved. The length of the CDR3 is 13 residues. V was shortened by 6 bases and J by 4 bases, with 12 bases between the two germline ends. Germline V gene lookup returns CDR1 MNHEY and CDR2 SMNVEV (reference sequence). The CDR3 here is CASSTSGRTEAFF. CDR3 coding DNA: TGTGCCAGCAGCACAAGTGGGCGCACTGAAGCTTTCTTT.

J is TRBJ2-1 and V is TRBV7-9; a weak D match, TRBD1 (5 bases). V lost 3 bases to trimming and J lost 3 bases, with 12 bases between them. CDR3 length: 15 amino acids. Per the germline V gene, CDR1 is SEHNR and CDR2 is FQNEAQ (reference sequence). The CDR3 DNA reads as TGTGCCAGCAGCTTGCTGGACAATATCTACAATGAGCAGTTCTTC. This translates into CASSLLDNIYNEQFF.

This sequence joins TRBV27 and TRBJ2-7; TRBD1 might be the D (7 bases). Germline lookup yields CDR1 MNHEY and CDR2 SMNVEV (reference sequence). This CDR3 contains 13 residues. V was pared by 8 bases and J by 3 bases, with 14 bases between. The CDR3 region has the DNA TGTGCCAGCGCGGGACAGTTGGACTACGAGCAGTACTTC. Its protein is CASAGQLDYEQYF.

V is TRBV5-8 and J is TRBJ2-3; a weak D match, TRBD2 (5 bases). Germline V CDR1 and CDR2: SGHTS, YDEGEE. Trimming pared 0 bases from V and 5 bases from J, leaving 13 bases between. The CDR3 has 15 residues. CDR3 region: CASSLGRSRGDTQYF. In DNA form, the CDR3 reads TGTGCCAGCAGCTTGGGGCGGTCCCGGGGAGATACGCAGTATTTT.

This clone was picked up one time. The chain recombines TRBV3-1 (or the pseudogene TRBV3-2) with TRBJ2-1, with D possibly being TRBD2 (5 bases). Trimming stripped 0 bases from V and 9 bases from J, with 9 bases between. This CDR3 spans 13 amino acids. Germline V gives CDR1 LGHDT, CDR2 YNNKEL (reference sequence). CDR3 nucleotides: TGTGCCAGCAGCCAAGATCGGGATAGTGAGCAGTTCTTC. Protein sequence: CASSQDRDSEQFF.

Comment on this clone: Other DNA sequences within the sample encode an identical CDR3. V is TRBV4-1 and J is TRBJ1-2, with a weak D call TRBD1 (5 bases). Germline V gene sequence: CDR1 MGHRA, CDR2 YSYEKL. The V end lost 3 bases, the J end lost 3 bases, and 8 bases lay between the germline ends. This CDR3 is 13 amino acids long. The DNA of the CDR3 is TGCGCCAGCAGCCAGGAACAGGACTATGGCTACACCTTC. Its translation is CASSQEQDYGYTF.

This sequence joins TRBV9 and TRBJ2-2, with TRBD2 as a possible D gene (6 bases). Germline values: CDR1 SGDLS, CDR2 YYNGEE. The CDR3 length is 16 residues. Deletions cut 4 bases from V and 5 bases from J, with 18 bases between. CDR3: CASSTPTGEQTGELFF. Here the CDR3 DNA reads TGTGCCAGCAGCACACCAACGGGGGAGCAAACCGGGGAGCTGTTTTTT.

The CDR3 loop reads CAISERTTPTEQFF. The CDR3 bases are TGTGCCATCAGTGAAAGAACTACACCCACAGAGCAGTTCTTC. The chain uses TRBV10-3 and TRBJ2-1; D ambiguous. Deletions cut 3 bases from V and 10 bases from J, with 16 bases between. Germline values: CDR1 ENHRY, CDR2 SYGVKD. This CDR3 spans 14 amino acids.